Detailed here is one T cell receptor (beta chain). The entry originates in a study of blood T cell repertoires in COVID-19. Study context: Samples representing acute and convalescent COVID-19 were sourced from the United States, Italy and Spain. Nucleic acid was either cDNA or gDNA, and it came from T cells, B-cell-depleted T cells, or PBMCs.

Original analysis: Amplifying reference gene primers gave estimates of nucleated cell counts. Clones were read by immunoSEQ multiplex PCR, and TCRdb kept only the in-frame ones, dropping some. The V and J calls and clone size come from that table; D and trimming were worked out from the DNA. The sample has under 150,000 clones; approximately 80% are singletons. CDR1 is KGHSH and CDR2 is LQKENI in the germline V gene. V was cut by 0 bases and J by 4 bases, with 9 bases left in between. The length of the CDR3 is 15 residues. The gene calls are TRBV18 and TRBJ1-4; D is uncertain. The sequenced material came from peripheral blood. The origin of this receptor is a woman of 80 years or more in a cohort sampled during active or convalescent COVID-19. CDR3: CASSPPARSNEKLFF. The CDR3 DNA reads as TGTGCCAGCTCACCACCGGCAAGAAGTAATGAAAAACTGTTTTTT.